This T cell receptor beta chain was sequenced during a study of CD8 T cell repertoires and HIV-1 epitope variants (dated by TCRdb to 2019 to 2021). Background on the whole study: In separate culture wells, T cells were stimulated with each of twenty-five peptides that represented autologous and known Gag and Nef epitope variants. Cultures ran for approximately 10 days in IMDM with gentamicin, with half-media changes on days 3 and 7 adding IL-2, IL-7 and IL-15. The epitopes tested covered three Gag epitope families plus Nef HW9 and YT9. Control conditions included a CMV, EBV and flu peptide pool, the Ebola AY9 epitope as negative control, and a no-peptide well. T cells were enriched using the EasySep Human T Cell Enrichment Kit and were co-cultured with equal numbers of autologous T cell-negative cells serving as antigen-presenting cells. A total of 83 T cell cultures were run, with each culture condition done in triplicate except for one peptide, which was done in duplicate. An aliquot of 1M T cells was set aside as an uncultured baseline condition, separate from the 70 to 90 T cell cultures.

The EasySep Human CD8+ T Cell Enrichment Kit was used on day 10 to isolate CD8+ T cells from every culture. Worth noting for this clone: The antigen it binds to is not known. Base qualities were left out, and no much larger clone turns up one base away.

V and J are truncated by 3 bases and 3 bases respectively, leaving an intervening sequence of 12 bases. Reading from cysteine to phenylalanine, the CDR3 counts 15 amino acids. The DNA shown is the 45-base CDR3, in frame from base 1. CDR1 and CDR2 are read off the germline V gene as MDHEN and SYDVKM. Sequencing of TCR beta CDR3 regions was done on the immunoSEQ platform at survey depth. The QIAamp DNA micro kit was used to extract genomic DNA from every cultured and uncultured CD8+ T cell population. In the source study's methods: Samples with fewer than 5,000 productive reads were excluded, resulting in the removal of about 6.5% of the roughly 80 HIV peptide-stimulated cultures. A MANAFEST web app trimmed sequences to CDR3 and removed nonproductive sequences, CDR3s under 5 amino acids, and those not starting C or ending F/W. Antigen-specific clonotypes had to expand in at least 2 of 3 replicates versus no-peptide control at FDR 0.01, only within one epitope family. In addition, a specific clonotype needed a frequency at least fivefold higher than in wells stimulated with peptides from other epitope families. Imported from immuneACCESS, the table was reduced by TCRdb to in-frame sequences with V and J called. These copies leave out some clones; in studies compared against another copy, an unresolved V gene accounts for under half, and the cause of the remainder is not known. Clone size and the V and J calls come from that table; the DNA yielded D and trimming. This sample comprises roughly 5,000 clones, around 66% of them detected only once. The ten most abundant clones make up approximately 48% of the sample.

Broad study findings and their caveats: The assay could identify only TCR beta chains and pointed to proliferation in response to antigen, not to T cell function or cytokine profile. Nine antigen-specific TCR beta clonotypes were identified, and six of them appeared cross-reactive for autologous or known escape epitope variants. Five clonotypes recognized the Nef KF9 family and one clonotype recognized the HW9 family, while no responses were seen to the TAALDMSHF plasma variant.

The chain links TRBV28 with TRBJ1-5; no D segment can be confidently identified. The TCR sequence derives from a male donor with HIV. Sequencing was done on a sample of cultured CD8+ T cells derived from PBMCs. This receptor carries the CDR3 CASSFDGRYNQPQHF. The nucleotides are TGTGCCAGCAGTTTTGATGGACGGTACAATCAGCCCCAGCATTTT.